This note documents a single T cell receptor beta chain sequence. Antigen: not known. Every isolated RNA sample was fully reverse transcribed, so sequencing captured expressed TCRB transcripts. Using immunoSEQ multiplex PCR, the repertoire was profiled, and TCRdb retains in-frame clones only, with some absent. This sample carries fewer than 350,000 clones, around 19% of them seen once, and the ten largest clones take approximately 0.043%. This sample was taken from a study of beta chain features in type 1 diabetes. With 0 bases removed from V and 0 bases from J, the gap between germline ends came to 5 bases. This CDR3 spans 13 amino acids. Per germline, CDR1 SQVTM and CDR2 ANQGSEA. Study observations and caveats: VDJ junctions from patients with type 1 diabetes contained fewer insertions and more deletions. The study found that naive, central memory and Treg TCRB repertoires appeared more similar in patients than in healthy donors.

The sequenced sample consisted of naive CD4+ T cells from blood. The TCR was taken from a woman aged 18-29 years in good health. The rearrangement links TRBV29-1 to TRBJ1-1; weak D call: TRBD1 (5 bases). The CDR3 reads CSVEEGVNTEAFF. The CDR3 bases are TGCAGCGTTGAAGAAGGGGTGAACACTGAAGCTTTCTTT.